What follows are 30 T cell receptor beta chains derived from one specimen sequenced in a study of T cells in Graves' hyperthyroidism and ophthalmopathy. Amplified regions were TCR beta CDR3 sequences from RNA transcripts. Initially, a first-round RT-PCR of the TCR CDR3 employed the HTBI primer set. TCRdb reanalysed the multiplex PCR reads using MiXCR and keeps one entry per CDR3 protein. The top ten hold roughly 20% of the sample, which has fewer than 500,000 distinct CDR3 sequences, less than 15% seen once. The sequencing sample was made of blood. Source of these receptors: a man aged 25 to 45 with Graves' hyperthyroidism that later progressed to Graves' ophthalmopathy.

This clonotype was counted only a few times. The CDR3 sequence is CASSYPTGGEFGQPQHF. Written as DNA, the CDR3 is TGTGCCAGCAGTTACCCGACAGGGGGCGAATTCGGTCAGCCCCAGCATTTT. The chain is built from TRBV6-5 and TRBJ1-5, with 10 bases lining up with TRBD1. Trimming took 2 bases from V and 6 from J; bases not matched to a gene: 10. CDR1 is MNHEY, CDR2 SVGAGI, per germline. The CDR3 sequence is 17 residues long.

This clonotype was detected ten times or more. The V call is TRBV3-1, the J call TRBJ1-1; TRBD1 agrees at 9 bases. The germline V gene has CDR1 LGHDT and CDR2 YNNKEL (reference sequence). The length of the CDR3 is 15 residues. V was clipped by 1 base and J by 3 bases; unmatched bases: 3. In DNA form, the CDR3 reads TGTGCCAGCAGCCAAGCCGGGGACAGGGACACTGAAGCTTTCTTT. Protein: CASSQAGDRDTEAFF.

This clonotype was seen a handful of times. CDR3 region: CASSSVGVYGYTF. The CDR3 DNA follows: TGTGCCAGCAGTTCGGTTGGGGTCTATGGCTACACCTTC. This sequence joins TRBV5-4 and TRBJ1-2; unclear D gene. CDR1 is SGHNT and CDR2 is YYREEE in the germline V gene (reference sequence). The CDR3 is 13 amino acids. V lost 5 bases, J lost 4 bases, and 12 bases lay in between.

This chain uses TRBV7-6 with TRBJ1-3; D ambiguous. The CDR3 sequence is 15 residues long. Germline lookup yields CDR1 SGHVS and CDR2 FNYEAQ. Between the trimmed V and J ends, which lost 5 bases and 3 bases, there was a span of 14 bases. The CDR3 loop reads CASSPRSWDGNTIYF. DNA for the CDR3: TGTGCCAGCAGCCCCCGATCCTGGGATGGAAACACCATATATTTT.

The chain has TRBV4-1 and TRBJ1-5; TRBD1 aligns across 9 bases. There are 19 residues in the CDR3. The germline V gene encodes CDR1 MGHRA and CDR2 YSYEKL. V shed 1 base and J 0 bases; nucleotides not matched to a gene: 10. CDR3 residues: CASSQGEGQGLYSNQPQHF. CDR3 nucleotide sequence: TGCGCCAGCAGCCAAGGTGAGGGACAGGGCCTGTATAGCAATCAGCCCCAGCATTTT.

This clonotype appeared a few times. The chain carries TRBV11-2 and TRBJ2-1; no clear D. Germline V gives CDR1 SGHAT, CDR2 FQNNGV. V was pared by 0 bases and J by 5 bases, with 11 bases between. This CDR3 comprises 15 residues. The CDR3 loop is CASSLEVPIDNEQFF. CDR3 sequence (DNA): TGTGCCAGCAGCTTAGAAGTACCTATAGACAATGAGCAGTTCTTC.

The chain couples TRBV4-1 to TRBJ1-4; 7 bases fit TRBD1. V lost 4 bases to trimming and J lost 11 bases; unmatched junction nucleotides: 13. The CDR3 length is 15 residues. Per the germline V gene, CDR1 is MGHRA and CDR2 is YSYEKL. Here the CDR3 DNA reads TGCGCCAGCAGCCCCCAAACAGGGGCAGGGATGAAACTGTTTTTT. It yields the protein CASSPQTGAGMKLFF.

A few counts support this clonotype. The rearrangement links TRBV2 to TRBJ1-1, with TRBD1 as a possible D gene (6 bases). CDR1 is SNHLY, CDR2 FYNNEI, per germline. Trimming left V 4 bases short and J 0 bases short, with 18 bases between. This CDR3 comprises 17 residues. CDR3 coding DNA: TGTGCCAGCAGTGGACAGGTGACTTCTCGTATGAACACTGAAGCTTTCTTT. It specifies CASSGQVTSRMNTEAFF.

CDR3 sequence (DNA): TGTGCCAGCAGTTATGAGGGAGGGCTAACGGGCTATGGCTACACCTTC. This encodes CASSYEGGLTGYGYTF. The chain employs TRBV6-5 and TRBJ1-2; D uncertain. The length of the CDR3 is 16 residues. V was trimmed by 3 bases and J by 4 bases, leaving 18 bases between them. From germline, CDR1 is MNHEY and CDR2 SVGAGI.

The V gene is TRBV27, the J gene TRBJ2-3; 11 bases match TRBD2. V lost 5 bases and J lost 1; bases outside the gene matches: 5. The V gene's germline CDR1 is MNHEY and CDR2 SMNVEV (reference sequence). There are 16 residues in the CDR3. The CDR3 protein is CASSKLAGAGTDTQYF. The CDR3 bases are TGTGCCAGCAGTAAACTAGCGGGGGCGGGCACAGATACGCAGTATTTT.

This chain links TRBV12-5 with TRBJ1-3, with a weak D call TRBD1 (5 bases). CDR3 length equals 14 residues. Trimming took off 1 base at V and 2 bases at J, with 6 bases between the two ends. The V gene's germline CDR1 is LGHNT and CDR2 FRNRAP. CDR3 residues: CASGLGGTGNTIYF. CDR3 bases: TGTGCTAGTGGTTTGGGGGGGACTGGAAACACCATATATTTT.

In its sample, this clonotype was seen many times. The chain is built from TRBV3-1 and TRBJ2-3; D gene unclear. The V and J ends lost 0 bases and 6 bases respectively, with 7 bases between them. This CDR3 comprises 13 residues. The V gene's germline CDR1 is LGHDT and CDR2 YNNKEL (reference sequence). The CDR3 spells CASSQERVDTQYF. CDR3 sequence (DNA): TGTGCCAGCAGCCAAGAAAGGGTTGATACGCAGTATTTT.

This clonotype came up many times. The V call is TRBV11-3, the J call TRBJ2-1; 9 nucleotides line up with TRBD2. CDR3 length: 17 amino acids. CDR1 and CDR2 (germline): SGHNT, YENEEA. V lost 1 base to trimming and J lost 5 bases; unmatched junction nucleotides: 9. This chain's CDR3 is CASSLVLRGGADNEQFF. The CDR3 bases are TGTGCCAGCAGCTTAGTCTTACGCGGGGGGGCCGACAATGAGCAGTTCTTC.

This clonotype was detected ten times or more. The CDR3 spells CASSNRGEAEAFF. CDR3 sequence (DNA): TGTGCCAGCAGTAACCGCGGGGAAGCTGAAGCTTTCTTT. This chain uses TRBV12-3 or TRBV12-4 with TRBJ1-1; D gene ambiguous. Trimming left V 5 bases short and J 6 bases short, with 13 bases between. The CDR3 contains 13 residues.

Notes on this clonotype: This sequence may be a read error, since a much larger clone differs from it by one base. The chain couples TRBV11-2 to TRBJ2-7; D is tentatively TRBD1 or TRBD2 (7 bases each). The germline CDR1 and CDR2 sequences are SGHAT and FQNNGV. The CDR3 is made up of 15 amino acids. The V end lost 2 bases, the J end lost 1 base, and 12 bases lay between the germline ends. CDR3 nucleotides: TGTGCCAGCAGCTTACTCCAGGGGGGGTCCTACGAGCAGTACTTC. Residues: CASSLLQGGSYEQYF.

In this sample, this clonotype turned up many times. J is TRBJ2-1 and V is TRBV14; D is unclear. The germline gives CDR1 SGHDN, CDR2 FVKESK. Trimming pared 2 bases from V and 6 bases from J, leaving 5 bases between. This CDR3 is built from 12 residues. The CDR3 loop is CASSQTGNEQFF. The CDR3 bases are TGTGCCAGCAGCCAAACCGGCAATGAGCAGTTCTTC.

This clonotype has just a few counts. The gene calls are TRBV7-9 and TRBJ2-5, with 9 bases matching TRBD1. CDR1 is SEHNR, CDR2 FQNEAQ, per germline (reference sequence). The V and J ends lost 4 bases and 5 bases, in that order; junction bases with no gene match: 8. This CDR3 region has 15 residues. In DNA form, the CDR3 reads TGTGCCAGCAGCTCCCCCGGGACAGGGTTTGAGACCCAGTACTTC. It specifies CASSSPGTGFETQYF. Using reference TRBV7-9 and TRBJ2-5 for the parts outside the CDR3, the full variable domain is DTGVSQNPRHKITKRGQNVTFRCDPISEHNRLYWYRQTLGQGPEFLTYFQNEAQLEKSRLLSDRFSAERPKGSFSTLEIQRTEQGDSAMYLCASSSPGTGFETQYFGPGTRLLVL.

This rearrangement joins TRBV11-2 to TRBJ2-3; D is ambiguous. TRBJ1-5 explains the end of the DNA better; the J call may be wrong. Germline V lookup: CDR1 SGHAT, CDR2 FQNNGV. The CDR3 has 16 residues. The CDR3 region has the DNA TGTGCCAGCAGTGAAGGCGGCCGCGCTAGCACAGATACGCAGCATTTT. This codes for CASSEGGRASTDTQHF.

At least ten counts were recorded for this clonotype. The chain has TRBV7-6 and TRBJ2-7; 8 bases match TRBD1. From germline, CDR1 is SGHVS and CDR2 FNYEAQ. The CDR3 contains 14 residues. J was trimmed by 4 bases and V by 5 bases; bases with no gene match: 7. CDR3 region: CASSPRDRSYEQYF. CDR3 nucleotide sequence: TGTGCCAGCAGCCCCCGGGACAGGTCTTACGAGCAGTACTTC.

CDR3: CASRQGSLVQYF. In nucleotides, the CDR3 is TGTGCCAGCAGACAGGGGTCGTTGGTCCAGTACTTC. The rearrangement joins TRBV11-3 to TRBJ2-5, with 7 bases identical to TRBD1. There are 12 residues in the CDR3. Germline CDR1 and CDR2: SGHNT and YENEEA. The V segment lost 6 bases and the J segment 10 bases; nucleotides outside the gene matches: 8.

This clonotype came up many times. V usage is TRBV2 and J usage is TRBJ1-2; D gene uncertain. V lost 3 bases, J lost 4 bases, and 6 bases lay in between. CDR1 is SNHLY and CDR2 is FYNNEI in the germline V gene. This CDR3 region has 12 residues. The CDR3 sequence: CASSEGFYGYTF. DNA of the CDR3: TGTGCCAGCAGTGAGGGGTTCTATGGCTACACCTTC.

This sequence joins TRBV7-9 and TRBJ1-5, with D possibly matching TRBD1 (6 bases). Germline V gene data show CDR1 as SEHNR and CDR2 as FQNEAQ (reference sequence). V dropped 4 bases and J dropped 6 bases, with 13 bases sitting between them. The CDR3 is 14 residues long. The CDR3 protein is CASSSKGVGQPQHF. The CDR3 DNA follows: TGTGCCAGCAGCTCAAAGGGGGTAGGTCAGCCCCAGCATTTT.

This clonotype was seen many times. This rearrangement joins TRBV2 to TRBJ2-3; 16 positions match TRBD2. V was pared by 6 bases and J by 4 bases, with 10 bases of the junction left unmatched. CDR3 length: 18 residues. The V gene's germline CDR1 is SNHLY and CDR2 FYNNEI. CDR3 in amino acids: CASRPGTSGGAGADTQYF. The DNA for the CDR3 is TGTGCCAGCAGACCCGGGACTAGCGGGGGGGCAGGCGCAGATACGCAGTATTTT. Full variable domain (outside the CDR3, taken from reference TRBV2 and TRBJ2-3): EPEVTQTPSHQVTQMGQEVILRCVPISNHLYFYWYRQILGQKVEFLVSFYNNEISEKSEIFDDQFSVERPDGSNFTLKIRSTKLEDSAMYFCASRPGTSGGAGADTQYFGPGTRLTVL.

The rearrangement links TRBV20-1 to TRBJ2-5; 12 positions match TRBD2. The length of the CDR3 is 12 residues. Germline V gives CDR1 DFQATT, CDR2 SNEGSKA (reference sequence). The V segment lost 6 bases and the J segment 5 bases; nucleotides outside the gene matches: 1. CDR3 DNA sequence: TGCAGTGCGGGGACTAGCGGGGAGACCCAGTACTTC. As protein: CSAGTSGETQYF.

This clonotype was recorded at least ten times. V gene TRBV12-3 or TRBV12-4 combines with J gene TRBJ2-2; a possible D gene is TRBD1 (5 bases). V gave up 6 bases and J gave up 4 bases, with 9 bases separating them. The CDR3 spans 13 residues. CDR3 region: CASSRDSTGELFF. In nucleotides, the CDR3 is TGTGCCAGCAGCCGAGACAGCACCGGGGAGCTGTTTTTT.

This clonotype was seen many times. The V call is TRBV29-1, the J call TRBJ2-7, with D possibly TRBD1 on 6 matching bases. CDR1 SQVTM and CDR2 ANQGSEA come from the germline V gene. The CDR3 runs to 14 residues. V lost 7 bases, J lost 3 bases, and 19 bases lay in between. CDR3 sequence: CSGCPTGWSYEQYF. The CDR3 DNA reads as TGCAGCGGGTGCCCGACAGGATGGAGCTACGAGCAGTACTTC.

The J gene is TRBJ2-7, the V gene TRBV12-3 or TRBV12-4; TRBD2 matches 13 bases. CDR3 size: 16 residues. With 6 bases clipped from V and 2 bases from J, the junction kept 7 bases outside the gene matches. DNA for the CDR3: TGTGCCAGCAGCCGATGGACTAGCGGGGGCCCCTACGAGCAGTACTTC. Its translation: CASSRWTSGGPYEQYF.

This sequence joins TRBV11-2 and TRBJ1-1; weak D call: TRBD1 (5 bases). This CDR3 is 13 amino acids long. From germline, CDR1 is SGHAT and CDR2 FQNNGV. V gave up 4 bases and J gave up 5 bases, with 11 bases separating them. In nucleotides, the CDR3 is TGTGCCAGCAGCTCAGTGAGGGGAACTGAAGCTTTCTTT. Protein: CASSSVRGTEAFF.

This rearrangement joins TRBV6-4 to TRBJ2-5, with D perhaps matching TRBD2 (6 bases). Trimming left V 2 bases short and J 0 bases short, with 13 bases between. Germline assignment: CDR1 MRHNA and CDR2 SNTAGT. The CDR3 spans 16 residues. The CDR3 nucleotides read TGTGCCAGCAGTGACAAGCGTAAGCGGGACCAAGAGACCCAGTACTTC. It encodes CASSDKRKRDQETQYF.

This clonotype was observed a few times. This may come from a read error, since a much larger clone is one base off. The gene calls are TRBV20-1 and TRBJ2-5; 9 bases are shared with TRBD1. Losses at the gene ends were 5 bases for V and 9 bases for J; bases not matched to a gene: 16. The germline V gene encodes CDR1 DFQATT and CDR2 SNEGSKA (reference sequence). The CDR3 covers 15 residues. CDR3 sequence (DNA): TGCAGTGCTGTCCCCGGGACAGGGCCTATGGAGGCCCAGTACTTC. Its protein is CSAVPGTGPMEAQYF.